The 31 T cell receptor beta chains below come from one sample, sequenced in a study of shared clonotypes between healthy human individuals. This table comes from immunoSEQ multiplex PCR, and its TCRdb copy is limited to in-frame clones, with some not included. The sample consists of about 2.4 million clones, about 92% of them appearing once. Sequencing was done on a sample of naive CD4+ T cells sorted from blood. Indicated subset: CD45RA+ positively selected. The receptors derive from a man aged 18 to 29 in good health.

J is TRBJ2-7 and V is TRBV6-5; D is uncertain. V lost 6 bases to trimming and J lost 4 bases, with 13 bases between them. The CDR3 has 13 amino acids. Germline values: CDR1 MNHEY, CDR2 SVGAGI. The CDR3 region is CASRSSQGYEQYF. In nucleotides, the CDR3 is TGTGCCAGCAGATCCTCCCAAGGGTACGAGCAGTACTTC.

Concerning this clone: Other DNA sequences of this sample code for an identical CDR3. This chain connects TRBV27 to TRBJ1-2, with D unresolved. CDR3 length equals 12 residues. CDR1 MNHEY and CDR2 SMNVEV come from the germline V gene (reference sequence). The germline V and J ends were trimmed by 6 bases and 2 bases, with 7 bases remaining between them. The CDR3 region is CASSPTNYGYTF. In DNA, the CDR3 is TGTGCCAGCAGCCCCACAAACTATGGCTACACCTTC.

The chain uses TRBV11-2 and TRBJ2-1; 7 positions agree with TRBD2. Germline values: CDR1 SGHAT, CDR2 FQNNGV. Trimming removed 3 bases from V and 15 bases from J; junction bases left unmatched: 8. This CDR3 region has 12 residues. CDR3 nucleotide sequence: TGTGCCAGCAGCTTGGGGGGGACGCGGGTGTTCTTC. It codes for CASSLGGTRVFF.

A word on this clone: The same CDR3 is also encoded by other DNA sequences in this sample. The rearrangement joins TRBV13 to TRBJ1-3; 8 bases align to TRBD1. The CDR3 is made up of 15 amino acids. Germline CDR1 reads PRHDT; CDR2 reads FYEKMQ (reference sequence). Trimming at V came to 2 bases and at J to 4 bases, leaving 4 bases not matched to a gene. For the CDR3, the DNA is TGTGCCAGCAGCTTACAGGGGGCGACAGGAAACACCATATATTTT. As protein: CASSLQGATGNTIYF.

The gene calls are TRBV19 and TRBJ2-3, with 9 bases that match TRBD2. Trimming removed 3 bases from V and 0 bases from J; junction bases left unmatched: 1. Germline V gene data show CDR1 as LNHDA and CDR2 as SQIVND (reference sequence). The CDR3 loop spans 15 amino acids. CDR3 loop: CASSITSGSTDTQYF. The CDR3 region has the DNA TGTGCCAGTAGTATTACTAGCGGGAGCACAGATACGCAGTATTTT.

V usage is TRBV6-1 and J usage is TRBJ1-1, with D unclear. Trimming took off 5 bases at V and 2 bases at J, with 12 bases between the two ends. Germline V gene sequence: CDR1 MNHNS, CDR2 SASEGT. The CDR3 is made up of 14 amino acids. CDR3 amino acids: CASSLSRGNTEAFF. The CDR3 DNA sequence: TGTGCCAGCAGTCTCTCACGAGGAAACACTGAAGCTTTCTTT.

This clone was detected only once. The chain links TRBV18 to TRBJ1-5, with unresolved D. Germline CDR1 reads KGHSH; CDR2 reads LQKENI. Trimming shortened V by 4 bases and J by 0 bases, and 10 bases separated the two germline ends. The CDR3 loop spans 15 amino acids. The CDR3, as DNA: TGTGCCAGCTCACAAGCGGGGTCTAGCAATCAGCCCCAGCATTTT. Encoded protein: CASSQAGSSNQPQHF.

As to this clone: The same CDR3 can be traced to other DNA sequences in this sample. CDR3 sequence (DNA): TGCGCCAGCAGCTTGGGAGGTGACGGAAACACCATATATTTT. Amino acid sequence: CASSLGGDGNTIYF. The chain carries TRBV5-1 and TRBJ1-3; D not resolved. Germline assignment: CDR1 SGHRS and CDR2 YFSETQ. V was cut by 0 bases and J by 4 bases, with 8 bases left in between. This CDR3 spans 14 amino acids.

The chain combines TRBV18 with TRBJ1-2, with a possible D match to TRBD1 (6 bases). CDR1 and CDR2 from the germline V gene are KGHSH and LQKENI. Between the trimmed V and J ends, which lost 3 bases and 4 bases, there was a span of 12 bases. The length of the CDR3 is 14 residues. CDR3 sequence reads: CASSPNREGYGYTF. The CDR3 coding sequence is TGTGCCAGCTCACCCAACAGGGAGGGCTATGGCTACACCTTC.

J is TRBJ1-2 and V is TRBV5-1; D gene uncertain. The V and J ends lost 1 base and 7 bases respectively, with 14 bases between them. The CDR3 is 14 amino acids. Germline CDR1 reads SGHRS; CDR2 reads YFSETQ. The CDR3 sequence is CASSLKGDRSGYTF. In DNA, the CDR3 is TGCGCCAGCAGCTTGAAGGGTGATCGGAGTGGCTACACCTTC. The whole variable domain, remainder taken from reference TRBV5-1 and TRBJ1-2, is KAGVTQTPRYLIKTRGQQVTLSCSPISGHRSVSWYQQTPGQGLQFLFEYFSETQRNKGNFPGRFSGRQFSNSRSEMNVSTLELGDSALYLCASSLKGDRSGYTFGSGTRLTVV.

CDR3 loop: CASSRAITDAGTQYF. CDR3 DNA: TGCGCCAGCAGCCGCGCAATTACAGACGCCGGGACCCAGTACTTC. The chain joins TRBV4-1 to TRBJ2-5; D gene ambiguous. This CDR3 region has 15 residues. Trimming cost V 4 bases and J 7 bases, with 19 bases left between them. Germline V CDR1 and CDR2: MGHRA, YSYEKL.

The rearrangement links TRBV19 to TRBJ2-7; 7 positions agree with TRBD1. This CDR3 region has 16 residues. Per the germline V gene, CDR1 is LNHDA and CDR2 is SQIVND (reference sequence). V was clipped by 3 bases and J by 0 bases; unmatched bases: 8. The CDR3 reads CASSIRPGGPSYEQYF. The CDR3 nucleotides are TGTGCCAGTAGTATCAGGCCAGGGGGACCCTCCTACGAGCAGTACTTC.

This chain links TRBV4-3 with TRBJ2-2, with D perhaps given as TRBD1 or TRBD2 (7 bases each). The CDR3 length is 17 residues. V was clipped by 2 bases and J by 4 bases, with 17 bases between them. Per germline, CDR1 LGHNA and CDR2 YSLEER. The CDR3 reads CASSQTQGGGSTGELFF. DNA for the CDR3: TGCGCCAGCAGCCAAACCCAGGGAGGGGGCAGCACCGGGGAGCTGTTTTTT.

In the case of this clone: This sample also contains other DNA sequences that code for the same CDR3. V gene TRBV7-2 combines with J gene TRBJ2-2, with 9 bases that match TRBD1. This CDR3 comprises 15 residues. The V segment lost 2 bases and the J segment 4 bases; nucleotides outside the gene matches: 2. Germline V gene lookup returns CDR1 SGHTA and CDR2 FQGNSA. The DNA for the CDR3 is TGTGCCAGCAGCTTAAAGGGACAGGGCACCGGGGAGCTGTTTTTT. Translation: CASSLKGQGTGELFF.

V is TRBV2 and J is TRBJ2-2, with D tentatively TRBD1 (5 bases). CDR1 is SNHLY and CDR2 is FYNNEI in the germline V gene. The CDR3 extends over 14 amino acids. Trimming pared 1 base from V and 5 bases from J, leaving 8 bases between. CDR3 DNA sequence: TGTGCCAGCAGTGAAGTGGGGCAGACCGGGGAGCTGTTTTTT. It yields the protein CASSEVGQTGELFF.

This clone was seen once. The genes are TRBV5-4 and TRBJ1-5, with 7 bases identical to TRBD1. Germline CDR1 and CDR2: SGHNT and YYREEE (reference sequence). V dropped 4 bases and J dropped 2; count of bases not matched to a gene: 0. The CDR3 has 13 residues. CDR3 coding DNA: TGTGCCAGCAGCCAGGGGGGCAATCAGCCCCAGCATTTT. This codes for CASSQGGNQPQHF.

This chain uses TRBV5-1 with TRBJ1-4; TRBD1 aligns across 8 bases. CDR1 is SGHRS, CDR2 YFSETQ, per germline. The CDR3 covers 15 residues. The trim removed 0 bases at V and 7 bases at J, leaving 5 bases unmatched. The CDR3 DNA reads TGCGCCAGCAGCTTGGGGGCAGGGGGCTCTGAAAAACTGTTTTTT. It is translated as CASSLGAGGSEKLFF.

The sample holds one count of this clone. This chain uses TRBV5-8 with TRBJ2-5; D might be TRBD2 (5 bases). This CDR3 contains 17 residues. Trimming removed 0 bases from V and 5 bases from J, with 20 bases in between. Germline CDR1 SGHTS, CDR2 YDEGEE. The CDR3: CASSLARAGIKGETQYF. The CDR3 DNA follows: TGTGCCAGCAGCTTGGCCAGAGCCGGGATAAAAGGGGAGACCCAGTACTTC.

The rearrangement joins TRBV6-1 to TRBJ2-7; 9 nucleotides line up with TRBD1. Trimming cost V 7 bases and J 2 bases; bases outside gene matches: 9. Germline V lookup: CDR1 MNHNS, CDR2 SASEGT. The CDR3 has 15 residues. The CDR3 spells CASIRTGEAPYEQYF. For the CDR3, the DNA is TGTGCCAGCATCCGGACAGGGGAGGCACCCTACGAGCAGTACTTC.

This clone was seen once. J is TRBJ2-1 and V is TRBV7-6; 10 bases line up with TRBD2. The CDR3 is 15 amino acids. The trim removed 5 bases at V and 7 bases at J, leaving 8 bases unmatched. Germline-derived CDR1 and CDR2 are SGHVS and FNYEAQ. CDR3 sequence: CASSRTSGIANEQFF. The CDR3, as DNA: TGTGCCAGCAGCCGAACTAGCGGGATTGCGAATGAGCAGTTCTTC.

A single count supports this clone. This sequence joins TRBV27 and TRBJ2-7; 12 positions agree with TRBD1. This CDR3 is 17 amino acids long. After removal of 0 bases from V and 7 bases from J, the junction contained 10 bases not matched to a gene. Germline V gene data show CDR1 as MNHEY and CDR2 as SMNVEV (reference sequence). The CDR3 spells CASSLSGSGTGGSEQYF. CDR3 DNA: TGTGCCAGCAGTTTATCGGGATCCGGGACAGGGGGCTCGGAGCAGTACTTC.

V usage is TRBV28 and J usage is TRBJ1-4, with D perhaps TRBD1 (5 bases). Trimming cost V 0 bases and J 5 bases, with 13 bases left between them. Germline CDR1 reads MDHEN; CDR2 reads SYDVKM. CDR3 size: 16 residues. The CDR3 loop reads CASSLWPSGQNEKLFF. CDR3 DNA sequence: TGTGCCAGCAGTTTATGGCCCTCGGGGCAAAATGAAAAACTGTTTTTT.

A word on this clone: Other DNA variants within this sample encode the same CDR3. J is TRBJ1-6 and V is TRBV6-5; a possible D gene is TRBD1 (6 bases). The CDR3 length is 13 residues. V lost 2 bases and J lost 10, with 9 bases in between. The germline V gene encodes CDR1 MNHEY and CDR2 SVGAGI. CDR3 sequence reads: CASSYNRDSPLHF. The DNA for the CDR3 is TGTGCCAGCAGTTACAACAGGGACTCACCCCTCCACTTT.

This rearrangement joins TRBV19 to TRBJ1-6; unclear D gene. The CDR3 extends over 15 amino acids. CDR1 and CDR2 from the germline V gene are LNHDA and SQIVND (reference sequence). V dropped 7 bases and J dropped 7 bases, with 17 bases sitting between them. This CDR3 is CASTDANSYNSPLHF. CDR3 sequence (DNA): TGTGCCAGTACGGACGCAAACAGTTACAATTCACCCCTCCACTTT. The whole variable domain, remainder taken from reference TRBV19 and TRBJ1-6, is DGGITQSPKYLFRKEGQNVTLSCEQNLNHDAMYWYRQDPGQGLRLIYYSQIVNDFQKGDIAEGYSVSREKKESFPLTVTSAQKNPTAFYLCASTDANSYNSPLHFGNGTRLTVT.

V gene TRBV10-2 combines with J gene TRBJ2-7, with 10 bases lining up with TRBD2. This CDR3 has 15 residues. With 0 bases clipped from V and 2 bases from J, the junction kept 1 base outside the gene matches. Germline CDR1 and CDR2: WSHSY and SAAADI. The CDR3 coding sequence is TGCGCCAGCAGTGAGTCCACTAGCGGGACCTACGAGCAGTACTTC. It yields the protein CASSESTSGTYEQYF.

This chain joins TRBV5-1 and TRBJ2-7; 9 bases align to TRBD1. With V trimmed by 3 bases and J by 7 bases, 20 bases remained unmatched. This CDR3 is built from 18 residues. The germline gives CDR1 SGHRS, CDR2 YFSETQ. CDR3 protein: CASSWDRATYPGRREQYF. In nucleotides, the CDR3 is TGCGCCAGCAGCTGGGACAGGGCTACATATCCAGGGCGGAGAGAGCAGTACTTC. The complete variable domain, with remaining parts taken from reference TRBV5-1 and TRBJ2-7, reads KAGVTQTPRYLIKTRGQQVTLSCSPISGHRSVSWYQQTPGQGLQFLFEYFSETQRNKGNFPGRFSGRQFSNSRSEMNVSTLELGDSALYLCASSWDRATYPGRREQYFGPGTRLTVT.

Notes on this clone: The same CDR3 also results from other DNA sequences found in this sample. V and J are TRBV27 and TRBJ1-4; 7 bases fit TRBD1. This CDR3 is built from 13 residues. CDR1 and CDR2 from the germline V gene are MNHEY and SMNVEV (reference sequence). The ends lost 4 bases at V and 7 bases at J; junction bases unmatched: 3. CDR3 protein: CASSWQGGEKLFF. The CDR3 DNA sequence: TGTGCCAGCAGTTGGCAGGGGGGTGAAAAACTGTTTTTT.

The rearrangement links TRBV9 to TRBJ2-3; no reliable D call. Germline V gene data show CDR1 as SGDLS and CDR2 as YYNGEE. Between the trimmed V and J ends, which lost 4 bases and 0 bases, there was a span of 15 bases. The CDR3 loop spans 16 amino acids. The CDR3 coding sequence is TGTGCCAGCAGCCTAGGTGGCCAGACCAGCACAGATACGCAGTATTTT. It translates to CASSLGGQTSTDTQYF.

This rearrangement joins TRBV27 to TRBJ2-7, with a tentative D call TRBD1 (6 bases). The V end lost 3 bases, the J end lost 2 bases, and 17 bases lay between the germline ends. The germline gives CDR1 MNHEY, CDR2 SMNVEV (reference sequence). The CDR3 loop spans 16 amino acids. Here the CDR3 reads CASSFSPYSGAYEQYF. The CDR3 DNA reads as TGTGCCAGCAGTTTCTCACCATACTCAGGGGCCTACGAGCAGTACTTC.

This clone showed up just a few times. Other nucleotide sequences in the sample specify the same CDR3. The chain has TRBV10-3 and TRBJ1-5; unclear D gene. The germline V gene has CDR1 ENHRY and CDR2 SYGVKD. V was trimmed by 3 bases and J by 4 bases, leaving 10 bases between them. The CDR3 sequence is 14 residues long. The CDR3: CAISEGYGNQPQHF. In nucleotides, the CDR3 is TGTGCCATCAGTGAAGGGTATGGGAATCAGCCCCAGCATTTT.

The rearrangement links TRBV19 to TRBJ1-5, with unresolved D. The CDR3 covers 15 residues. From germline, CDR1 is LNHDA and CDR2 SQIVND (reference sequence). Trimming pared 7 bases from V and 11 bases from J, leaving 24 bases between. CDR3 sequence: CASTPWAAPQGAQHF. The DNA for the CDR3 is TGTGCCAGTACCCCCTGGGCAGCACCCCAAGGTGCCCAGCATTTT.